A selection of T cell receptor beta chains follows, all from one sample in a study of T cell responses to AZD1222 COVID-19 vaccine. Clones were read by immunoSEQ multiplex PCR, and TCRdb kept only the in-frame ones, dropping some. There are about 120,000 clones in the sample; roughly nine tenths occur only once, and 2% to 2.5% lies in the top ten. This specimen consisted of peripheral blood, obtained on day 0 of AZD1222 vaccination. The receptors stem from an adult in good health. CDR3s include the opening cysteine and the closing phenylalanine or tryptophan. Each record gives: D gene, J gene, clone size, V gene, CDR3 DNA, CDR3 protein. D genes are given only for firm matches. Clone size appears in some rows only: once, few, many, or a class for an expanded clone.

>TRBD2|TRBJ2-7|NA|TRBV6-5
TGTGCCAGCAGGCCCAGCGGGAGCTCCTACGAGCAGTACTTC
CASRPSGSSYEQYF
>NA|TRBJ1-2|NA|TRBV11-1
TGTGCCAGCAGCTTATCCACGGGGTATAACTATGGCTACACCTTC
CASSLSTGYNYGYTF
>NA|TRBJ1-2|NA|TRBV5-1
TGCGCCAGCAGCTTGGGAACCCTTGGCGGGAATGGCTACACCTTC
CASSLGTLGGNGYTF
>NA|TRBJ2-1|NA|TRBV10-1
TGCGCCAGCAGTTCGGACCCCGGCGGGGAGCAGTTCTTC
CASSSDPGGEQFF
>NA|TRBJ2-1|NA|TRBV29-1
TGCAGCGTTGAAGGAGTCGGTGGGAACGAGGGGTTCTTC
CSVEGVGGNEGFF
>NA|TRBJ2-4|NA|TRBV13
TGTGCCAGCAGCGAACGGACAGTTGGAGCCAAAAACATTCAGTACTTC
CASSERTVGAKNIQYF
>NA|TRBJ1-1|NA|TRBV6-2/TRBV6-3
TGTGCCAGCAGTTACGGTAGGCTCGGGACTGAAGCTTTCTTT
CASSYGRLGTEAFF
>NA|TRBJ1-2|NA|TRBV2
TGTGCCAGCAAGTCGGAGGGCTACGGCTATGGCTACACCTTC
CASKSEGYGYGYTF
>TRBD1|TRBJ1-2|NA|TRBV29-1
TGCAGCGTTGGGGACAGAGCAAGAGGCTACACCTTC
CSVGDRARGYTF
>TRBD1|TRBJ2-1|few|TRBV27
TGTGCCAGCAGTCCCAGCCCGGGACAGGGAGTCAATGAGCAGTTCTTC
CASSPSPGQGVNEQFF
>NA|TRBJ1-2|NA|TRBV6-1
TGTGCCAGCAGTGAAGAAACAGGGAATGGCTACACCTTC
CASSEETGNGYTF
>TRBD2|TRBJ2-2|NA|TRBV10-3
TGTGCCATCAGTGGCCTAGCGGGAGGGACCGGGGAGCTGTTTTTT
CAISGLAGGTGELFF
>TRBD1|TRBJ2-3|NA|TRBV30
TGTGCCTGGAGTGAAACAGGGGGCGCAGATACGCAGTATTTT
CAWSETGGADTQYF
>TRBD2|TRBJ2-2|NA|TRBV11-2
TGTGCCAGCAGTCGGACTAGCGGGGCCCCCAACACCGGGGAGCTGTTTTTT
CASSRTSGAPNTGELFF
>NA|TRBJ2-7|few|TRBV10-3
TGTGCCATCAGAGGACGGCTCTCCTACGAGCAGTACTTC
CAIRGRLSYEQYF
>TRBD1|TRBJ1-3|few|TRBV19
TGTGCCAGTAGTATGCGGACAGGGGGCTTCGGAAACACCATATATTTT
CASSMRTGGFGNTIYF
>NA|TRBJ2-5|NA|TRBV20-1
TGCAGTGCTAGCCCTAAAGAGACCCAGTACTTC
CSASPKETQYF